This T cell receptor (beta chain) was obtained from a study of blood T cell repertoires in COVID-19. Study-wide context: T cells, B-cell-depleted T cells, or PBMCs provided the cDNA or gDNA that served as material.

Germline CDR1 reads KGHSH; CDR2 reads LQKENI. The CDR3 extends over 14 amino acids. Trimming pared 3 bases from V and 1 base from J, leaving 9 bases between. Seattle-derived patients entered the study during active infection and were followed longitudinally. In the authors' workflow: Estimation of nucleated cell counts relied on the amplification of reference gene primers. TCRdb's copy holds only in-frame clones and misses some; the assay was immunoSEQ multiplex PCR. That table gives V, J and clone size, and the DNA gave D and trimming. This sample has hundreds of thousands of clones; approximately 89% occur once, and the top ten carry 2% to 2.5%.

The chain couples TRBV18 to TRBJ2-5; no clear D gene. This receptor was obtained from a woman aged 60-75 years with COVID-19, enrolled during active disease. Input material: peripheral blood. CDR3 bases: TGTGCCAGCTCACCCCAGAACCTCCAAGAGACCCAGTACTTC. This gives the protein CASSPQNLQETQYF.